This T cell receptor beta chain is from a study of T cells in Graves' hyperthyroidism and ophthalmopathy. The investigators amplified TCR beta CDR3 regions from RNA transcripts. HTBI primers were used for first-round RT-PCR of the TCR CDR3. TCRdb reanalysed the multiplex PCR reads using MiXCR and keeps one entry per CDR3 protein. Seen here are hundreds of thousands of distinct CDR3 sequences, 12% to 15% observed once, and the top ten hold 10%. This clonotype was observed at least ten times. Absent ophthalmopathy progression within 18 months defined stable Graves' hyperthyroidism. Germline values: CDR1 SGHTA, CDR2 FQGNSA. The CDR3 is made up of 15 amino acids. J was trimmed by 0 bases and V by 5 bases; bases with no gene match: 4.

Material: blood. V gene TRBV7-2 combines with J gene TRBJ1-5; 7 nucleotides align to TRBD1. The source of this sequence is a woman between 18 and 30 years old with Graves' hyperthyroidism. The DNA of the CDR3 is TGTGCCAGCAGCCGATGGACAGGTAGCAATCAGCCCCAGCATTTT. It specifies CASSRWTGSNQPQHF.